The text below deals with one T cell receptor (beta chain). Its antigen is not known. The data belong to a study of T cell responses to AZD1222 COVID-19 vaccine. Whole-study context: Analyses pooled second doses at about 4 or about 12 weeks. Study-level results: Donor demographics were predominantly white British with a female majority; clonal diversity may be underestimated. The repertoires were collected only after the peak T cell response.

V was pared by 3 bases and J by 6 bases, with 11 bases between. Germline V gives CDR1 MNHEY, CDR2 SMNVEV (reference sequence). The CDR3 runs to 14 residues. Sequencing was performed with immunoSEQ multiplex PCR; in TCRdb, only in-frame clones are kept and a portion is missing. The repertoire has more than 95,000 clones, 80% to 90% of them found once; the top ten carry more than 4%. The sequencing used peripheral blood, collected on day 0 of AZD1222 vaccination. The clonotype comes from an adult in good health. This chain links TRBV27 with TRBJ2-2, with D hard to call. The CDR3 bases are TGTGCCAGCAGTTTGAAAGGGATCCCCGGGGAGCTGTTTTTT. Amino acids: CASSLKGIPGELFF.